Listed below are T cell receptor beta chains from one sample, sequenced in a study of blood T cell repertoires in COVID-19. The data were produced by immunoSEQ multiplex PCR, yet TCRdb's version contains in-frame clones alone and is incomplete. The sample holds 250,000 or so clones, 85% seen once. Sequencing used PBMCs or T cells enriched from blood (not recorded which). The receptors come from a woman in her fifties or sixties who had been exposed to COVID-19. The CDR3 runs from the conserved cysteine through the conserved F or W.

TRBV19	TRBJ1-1	CASSTAGRRYKNTEAFF
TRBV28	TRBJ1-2	CASSFQAGYGYTF
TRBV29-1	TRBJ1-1	CSVERGTSSPEAFF
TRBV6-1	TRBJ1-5	CASSEGVGGGGQPQHF
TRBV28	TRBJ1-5	CASSFDGTSRVLGNQPQHF
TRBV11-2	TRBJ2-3	CASSSRDTQYF
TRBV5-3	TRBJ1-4	CARSTDRGRGKLFF
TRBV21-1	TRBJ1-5	CASSPGLKGSNQPQHF
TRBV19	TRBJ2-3	CASSNPRTGGFRTDTQYF
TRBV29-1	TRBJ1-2	CSVVSGNYGYTF
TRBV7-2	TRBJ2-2	CASSLGWRTSGGNTGELFF
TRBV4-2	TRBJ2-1	CASSQIGGGPYNEQFF
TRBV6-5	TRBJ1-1	CASSYSRENTEAFF
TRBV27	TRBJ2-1	CASSPISGGSYNEQFF
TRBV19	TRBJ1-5	CASSRGQDSNQPQHF
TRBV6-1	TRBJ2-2	CASSEARGGELFF
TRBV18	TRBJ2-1	CASSPDLQGNEQFF
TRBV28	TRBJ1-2	CASSKQVPPYGYTF
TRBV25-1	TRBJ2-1	CASSDISYNEQFF
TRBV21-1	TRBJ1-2	CASSNPRDREVGYTF
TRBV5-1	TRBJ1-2	CASSFESPERENYGYTF
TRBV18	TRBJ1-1	CASSEGSSRVSEAFF
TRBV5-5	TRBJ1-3	CASSSFGSSGNTIYF
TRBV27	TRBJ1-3	CASSLNSVRDTIYF
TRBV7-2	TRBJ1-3	CASFGAPGNTIYF
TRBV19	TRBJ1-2	CASTPGGAQLGYTF
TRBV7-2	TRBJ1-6	CASSLAGGGHSPLHF
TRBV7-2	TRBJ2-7	CASSFLVAYEQYF
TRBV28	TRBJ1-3	CASSFRAGVGNTIYF
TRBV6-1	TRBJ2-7	CASSERQVYEQYF
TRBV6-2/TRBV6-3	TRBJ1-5	CASSNSGVGPQHF
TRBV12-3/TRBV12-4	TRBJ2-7	CASSRQGRYEQYF
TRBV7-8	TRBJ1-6	CASSSTAGGISSPLHF
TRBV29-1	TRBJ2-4	CSARAGGRNIQYF
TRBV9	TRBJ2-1	CASSGASRGYNEQFF
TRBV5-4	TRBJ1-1	CASRPESGTTSTEAFF
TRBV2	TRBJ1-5	CASRKDRVEPQHF
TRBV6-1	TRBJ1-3	CASSERDTRSSGNTIYF
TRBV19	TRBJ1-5	CASSIGRSPAWNQPQHF
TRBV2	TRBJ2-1	CANRQYNEQFF
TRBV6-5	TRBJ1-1	CASSQVPYSEAFF
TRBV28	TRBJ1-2	CASSYIRGIYGYTF
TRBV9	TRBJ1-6	CASSAGQGGRSPLHF
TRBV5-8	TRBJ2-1	CASSLGDGTAYNEQFF
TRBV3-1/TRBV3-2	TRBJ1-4	CASSPGLPRKATNEKLFF
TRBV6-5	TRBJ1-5	CASSYSPSNQPQHF
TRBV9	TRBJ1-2	CASSVGSGLFYGYTF
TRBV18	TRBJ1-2	CASSPSGQGAF
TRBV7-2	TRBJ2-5	CASSFNLYRGGETQYF
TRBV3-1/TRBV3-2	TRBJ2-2	CASSQAGAFGSGELFF
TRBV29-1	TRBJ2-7	CSAMIGAGGEQYF
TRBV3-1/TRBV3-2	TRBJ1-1	CASSHKFGTGGENTEAFF